The rows below give T cell receptor beta chains drawn from one sample of a study of CD8 T cells in Susac syndrome. MiXCR, run by TCRdb on the immunoSEQ multiplex PCR reads, gives a single entry per CDR3 protein. This sample has 140,000 or so distinct CDR3 sequences; 95% occur once, and the top ten carry 0.075% to 0.09%. The specimen was CD4+ T cells from PBMCs. Receptors originate from a human donor with Susac syndrome. Both conserved end residues are trimmed from each CDR3. D genes are given only for firm matches.

>NA|TRBV15
ATSRPQGANYGYT
>NA|TRBV29-1
SVGEGGAF
>TRBD1|TRBV7-9
ASSLGQAGTTEAF
>TRBD1|TRBV12-3/TRBV12-4
ASSFIQRTGEDGYT
>NA|TRBV6-5
ASSKGWSSTDTQY
>NA|TRBV24-1
ATSGARLETQY
>NA|TRBV25-1
ASSEEEDNEQF
>NA|TRBV20-1
SALQGTVSQH
>NA|TRBV20-1
SARGAARGEQF
>TRBD2|TRBV25-1
ASSSGGHTKEQF
>TRBD1|TRBV20-1
SVSTGRNEQF
>NA|TRBV20-1
SASPGWQYDSYEQY
>NA|TRBV29-1
SVGQLYGYT
>NA|TRBV14
ASSPLIREAEQY
>TRBD1|TRBV10-3
AISESFVTGLYEQY
>NA|TRBV5-4
ASSLGAGRRHNEQF
>TRBD2|TRBV25-1
ANLTSGRDEQY
>NA|TRBV29-1
SVEFTAVRTDTQY
>NA|TRBV20-1
SARDVGYT
>NA|TRBV20-1
SARSGAGMNTEAF
>NA|TRBV7-9
ASSLGDYSNQPQH
>NA|TRBV4-1
ASSQAHASFYTGELF
>TRBD2|TRBV28
ASSPLAGGPAYNEQF
>TRBD2|TRBV20-1
SARVGTSGDETQY
>TRBD1|TRBV11-2
ASRSPGQRQETQY
>NA|TRBV20-1
SAGGPSADTQY
>TRBD2|TRBV29-1
SASTSGGYEQY
>NA|TRBV15
ATSTHKTGPTDTQY
>NA|TRBV29-1
SVEVGTEAF
>NA|TRBV28
ASRLGNIQY
>NA|TRBV20-1
SARGLPTEKLF
>NA|TRBV12-5
ASGLDTRSEQF
>NA|TRBV12-3/TRBV12-4
ASSFYGRAEEQY
>NA|TRBV12-3/TRBV12-4
ASSSPTSDGNYGYT
>NA|TRBV5-1
ASSLVVTGEQF
>TRBD1|TRBV9
ASSVAGQGTEAF
>NA|TRBV20-1
SAPVDLASYGYT
>NA|TRBV3-1
ASSQDRPVLF
>TRBD1|TRBV6-5
ASSHRGSYGYT
>NA|TRBV5-6
ASSLGAAYGYT
>NA|TRBV27
ASSKGQTFYGEQY
>TRBD1|TRBV25-1
ASSSPRGQGETQY
>NA|TRBV5-1
ASSLEGISSKY
>TRBD2|TRBV29-1
SVGGLAAYEQY
>TRBD1|TRBV20-1
SAAAGTGAYEQY
>NA|TRBV14
ASSQYGGTGELF
>TRBD2|TRBV20-1
SATRTSVQDTQY
>NA|TRBV12-3/TRBV12-4
ASSVGHGVETQY
>TRBD1|TRBV29-1
SARQGSSYEQY
>NA|TRBV12-3/TRBV12-4
ASSLGPHSPLH
>NA|TRBV9
ASSVASGLSYNEQF
>NA|TRBV3-1
ASSLYRDGRRGQY
>TRBD2|TRBV20-1
SASLGLGLTDTQY
>NA|TRBV6-2/TRBV6-3
ASSPAGTEAF
>TRBD2|TRBV28
ASRLGSGSTYEQY
>TRBD1|TRBV20-1
SARWTGWEQY
>NA|TRBV9
ASSVTGGRDEQY